This T cell receptor (beta chain) was captured in a study of T-cell reconstitution after alpha-beta-depleted transplantation in children. This clonotype appeared once. TCRbeta library preparation incorporated unique molecular identifiers. TCRdb reanalysed the PCR reads using MiXCR and keeps one entry per CDR3 protein. The data show hundreds of thousands of distinct CDR3 sequences, with more than 9% seen just once and less than 5% held by the top ten. CDR1 DFQATT and CDR2 SNEGSKA come from the germline V gene (reference sequence). This CDR3 has 14 amino acids. Trimming took off 2 bases at V and 6 bases at J, with 16 bases between the two ends.

The sample consisted of PBMCs from the stem cell graft donor, taken from the stem cell graft. This chain uses TRBV20-1 with TRBJ1-1; no firm D call. This clonotype was sampled from a human donor who donated a stem cell graft to a child with acute myeloid leukemia. The CDR3 bases are TGCAGTGCTAGACCCGCGAGTACAAGGCCTGAAGCTTTCTTT. It encodes CSARPASTRPEAFF.